The TCR beta chain described here comes from a study of CD8 T cells in ankylosing spondylitis. Study conclusions and caveats: A motif of several highly homologous TCR beta variants was seen as apparently characteristic of ankylosing spondylitis blood.

This clonotype occurred many times. Its antigen is currently unknown. TCRdb independently ran MiXCR on the 5' RACE reads; one entry per CDR3 protein. The sample includes under 250,000 distinct CDR3 sequences, roughly 6.6% of them seen just once. Trimming pared 1 base from V and 0 bases from J, leaving 10 bases between. This CDR3 is 15 amino acids long. The germline gives CDR1 SGHAT, CDR2 FQNNGV. This receptor was obtained from a male donor with ankylosing spondylitis. The chain employs TRBV11-2 and TRBJ2-7; TRBD2 might be the D (6 bases). Sequencing used blood, either unsorted or a sorted T cell fraction (not recorded which). In DNA form, the CDR3 reads TGTGCCAGCAGCTTAGTGATTAGCGGCTCCTACGAGCAGTACTTC. It yields the protein CASSLVISGSYEQYF.